The 5 T cell receptor beta chains presented below share a single source sample, sequenced in a study of cytomegalovirus exposure and HLA in healthy donors. Primers included in the PCR were 60 Vbeta and 13 Jbeta primers. TCRdb's copy holds only in-frame clones and misses some; the assay was immunoSEQ multiplex PCR. This table holds under 200,000 clones, less than 90% found once. Sequencing was carried out using PBMCs. These receptors all stem from a man aged 18 to 35 in good health and CMV-seronegative.

In DNA, the CDR3 is TGTGCCACCTCGACACGGAATTCACCCCTCCACTTT. Encoded protein: CATSTRNSPLHF. The chain combines TRBV19 with TRBJ1-6, with D unclear. The V and J ends lost 10 bases and 7 bases respectively, with 11 bases between them. The CDR3 loop spans 12 amino acids. Germline V gives CDR1 LNHDA, CDR2 SQIVND (reference sequence).

The J gene is TRBJ2-5, the V gene TRBV4-1; 11 nucleotides agree with TRBD2. Germline CDR1 is MGHRA and CDR2 is YSYEKL. The V segment lost 0 bases and the J segment 5 bases; nucleotides outside the gene matches: 8. The CDR3 is made up of 17 amino acids. CDR3 in DNA: TGCGCCAGCAGCCAAGATGAACTAGCGGGAGCCTCGGAGACCCAGTACTTC. This encodes CASSQDELAGASETQYF.

V is TRBV13 and J is TRBJ1-1; D remains unclear. This CDR3 comprises 13 residues. Trimming shortened V by 0 bases and J by 5 bases, and 7 bases separated the two germline ends. Germline V gives CDR1 PRHDT, CDR2 FYEKMQ (reference sequence). The CDR3 here is CASSLGRETEAFF. The CDR3 DNA reads TGTGCCAGCAGCTTAGGCCGGGAAACTGAAGCTTTCTTT.

This chain uses TRBV5-1 with TRBJ2-3; 10 bases map to TRBD2. Trimming took 4 bases from V and 2 from J; bases not matched to a gene: 10. Germline CDR1 SGHRS, CDR2 YFSETQ. The CDR3 loop spans 17 amino acids. The CDR3 protein is CASSRTLAGATTDTQYF. For the CDR3, the DNA is TGCGCCAGCAGCCGGACGCTAGCGGGAGCTACCACAGATACGCAGTATTTT.

DNA of the CDR3: TGTGCAAGTCGCTCCCGACAGGGTCTGAGGACTGAAGCTTTCTTT. Its protein is CASRSRQGLRTEAFF. The genes are TRBV12-2 and TRBJ1-1; the table's D call, TRBD1, was not checked against the DNA. TRBV12-2 is tagged as a pseudogene. This CDR3 region has 15 residues.